This entry lists 21 T cell receptor beta chains sequenced from one sample in a study of neurological immune-mediated disorders. TCRdb re-analysed the 5' RACE reads in MiXCR, keeping a single row per CDR3 protein. The data show fewer than 20,000 distinct CDR3 sequences, roughly 3% seen once. Sequencing was performed on CD8+ T cells from blood. The receptors derive from a woman aged 40 to 49 in good health.

For this clonotype: A much larger clone differs by one base, so this may be a read error. This chain joins TRBV18 and TRBJ2-7, with 9 positions matching TRBD1. Germline V gives CDR1 KGHSH, CDR2 LQKENI. V dropped 5 bases and J dropped 3; count of bases not matched to a gene: 5. The CDR3 extends over 14 amino acids. The CDR3 nucleotides are TGTGCCAGCTCAACGGGACAGGGCTACTACGAGCAGTACTTC. This gives the protein CASSTGQGYYEQYF.

This clonotype rates as medium-sized. This rearrangement joins TRBV7-9 to TRBJ2-4; 8 bases agree with TRBD2. Looked up from germline, CDR1 is SEHNR and CDR2 is FQNEAQ (reference sequence). CDR3 size: 15 residues. The trim removed 3 bases at V and 8 bases at J, leaving 9 bases unmatched. The DNA for the CDR3 is TGTGCCAGCAGCTTTTCGGGTCCCGGGGGGGACATTCAGTACTTC. The encoded protein is CASSFSGPGGDIQYF.

This clonotype was observed many times. The genes are TRBV20-1 and TRBJ2-7; 7 bases fit TRBD2. J lost 2 bases, V lost 5 bases, and 12 bases had no gene match. The CDR3 runs 15 residues. Germline CDR1 is DFQATT and CDR2 is SNEGSKA (reference sequence). As DNA, the CDR3 is TGCAGTGCTTTCTCACTCCGGGAGGCTCCCTACGAGCAGTACTTC. The encoded protein is CSAFSLREAPYEQYF.

This clonotype came up many times. The chain carries TRBV15 and TRBJ2-4, with 12 bases identical to TRBD2. The V gene end was trimmed by 1 base and the J gene end by 1 base; junction bases not matched to a gene: 11. The germline V gene has CDR1 LNHNV and CDR2 YYDKDF (reference sequence). The CDR3 extends over 20 amino acids. The CDR3 sequence is CATSRVATSGSDVAKNIQYF. CDR3 nucleotides: TGTGCCACCAGCAGAGTAGCGACTAGCGGGAGTGATGTGGCCAAAAACATTCAGTACTTC.

This clonotype was counted at least ten times. The chain couples TRBV3-1 to TRBJ2-1, with 9 nucleotides matching TRBD2. V lost 4 bases and J lost 1; bases outside the gene matches: 11. This CDR3 contains 18 residues. From germline, CDR1 is LGHDT and CDR2 YNNKEL (reference sequence). The CDR3 is CASSPPNRLAGSYNEQFF. CDR3 coding DNA: TGTGCCAGCAGCCCCCCTAATCGCCTAGCGGGGTCCTACAATGAGCAGTTCTTC.

This clonotype was observed at least ten times. The chain couples TRBV20-1 to TRBJ2-1, with D possibly TRBD2 on 6 matching bases. V lost 6 bases and J lost 4, with 16 bases in between. Germline V CDR1 and CDR2: DFQATT, SNEGSKA (reference sequence). The CDR3 covers 14 residues. For the CDR3, the DNA is TGCAGTGCCCGGCCGGAGCGGGTTTACAATGAGCAGTTCTTC. This codes for CSARPERVYNEQFF.

In this sample, this clonotype is medium-sized (0.01 to 0.1%). CDR3 bases: TGTGCCTGGAGAAAGGACACCGGGGAGCTGTTTTTT. Translation: CAWRKDTGELFF. The gene calls are TRBV30 and TRBJ2-2, with D unresolved. Per the germline V gene, CDR1 is GTSNPN and CDR2 is SVGIG (reference sequence). The CDR3 extends over 12 amino acids. V dropped 3 bases and J dropped 3 bases, with 5 bases sitting between them. The full variable domain, rest sourced from reference TRBV30 and TRBJ2-2, is SQTIHQWPATLVQPVGSPLSLECTVEGTSNPNLYWYRQAAGRGLQLLFYSVGIGQISSEVPQNLSASRPQDRQFILSSKKLLLSDSGFYLCAWRKDTGELFFGEGSRLTVL.

This clonotype was seen ten or more times. The rearrangement links TRBV25-1 to TRBJ2-7, with 16 bases fitting TRBD2. This CDR3 is 17 amino acids long. Germline V CDR1 and CDR2: MGHDK, SYGVNS. V shed 4 bases, J shed 4 bases, and the junction held 7 bases outside the gene matches. Written as DNA, the CDR3 is TGTGCCAGCAGTGGGGGGACTAGCGGGAGGGCCTTGTACGAGCAGTACTTC. Translation: CASSGGTSGRALYEQYF.

Many counts were recorded for this clonotype. The J gene is TRBJ2-7, the V gene TRBV19; a possible D gene is TRBD2 (6 bases). Trimming took 4 bases from V and 2 from J, leaving 9 bases between them. Germline V CDR1 and CDR2: LNHDA, SQIVND (reference sequence). The CDR3 loop spans 13 amino acids. The CDR3 region is CASSTPGAYEQYF. CDR3 bases: TGTGCCAGTAGTACTCCGGGGGCCTACGAGCAGTACTTC.

In its sample, this clonotype was seen many times. The chain combines TRBV4-1 with TRBJ2-7; 7 positions agree with TRBD1. This CDR3 contains 16 residues. Germline CDR1 MGHRA, CDR2 YSYEKL. The ends lost 3 bases at V and 2 bases at J; junction bases unmatched: 10. CDR3 bases: TGCGCCAGCAGCCATCCCGGACAGGCATCCCCCTACGAGCAGTACTTC. Protein product: CASSHPGQASPYEQYF.

This clonotype was seen a few times. The chain recombines TRBV6-5 with TRBJ1-5; 7 bases align to TRBD1. Germline lookup yields CDR1 MNHEY and CDR2 SVGAGI. The CDR3 loop spans 15 amino acids. Unmatched junction bases numbered 11, after V lost 6 bases and J lost 6 bases. CDR3 loop: CASSPTGTVVQPQHF. Here the CDR3 DNA reads TGTGCCAGCAGCCCCACCGGGACAGTTGTTCAGCCCCAGCATTTT.

This clonotype appeared many times. This chain connects TRBV12-3 or TRBV12-4 to TRBJ2-1; D gene ambiguous. The V and J ends lost 5 bases and 5 bases respectively, with 7 bases between them. The CDR3 loop spans 12 amino acids. This CDR3 is CASSAVHNEQFF. CDR3 bases: TGTGCCAGCAGTGCTGTTCACAATGAGCAGTTCTTC.

This clonotype was detected ten times or more. The chain carries TRBV2 and TRBJ2-7; D gene uncertain. The CDR3 sequence is 12 residues long. Per germline, CDR1 SNHLY and CDR2 FYNNEI. V dropped 10 bases and J dropped 4 bases, with 14 bases sitting between them. The CDR3 sequence: CAKSGSPYEQYF. In nucleotides, the CDR3 is TGTGCCAAGTCCGGGTCACCATACGAGCAGTACTTC.

This clonotype was seen at least ten times. The chain recombines TRBV27 with TRBJ1-1; tentatively, D is TRBD1 (5 bases). Trimming took 4 bases from V and 0 from J, leaving 9 bases between them. Germline CDR1 is MNHEY and CDR2 is SMNVEV (reference sequence). This CDR3 is built from 14 residues. DNA of the CDR3: TGTGCCAGCAGTTCAGGGCGCCTGAACACTGAAGCTTTCTTT. This sequence encodes CASSSGRLNTEAFF.

This clonotype was seen many times. The V gene is TRBV29-1, the J gene TRBJ2-2; 15 bases map to TRBD2. With V trimmed by 4 bases and J by 6 bases, 0 bases remained unmatched. Germline-derived CDR1 and CDR2 are SQVTM and ANQGSEA. This CDR3 is built from 14 residues. The CDR3 DNA reads as TGCAGCGTTGGGACTAGCGGGAGGGCCGGGGAGCTGTTTTTT. Its translation is CSVGTSGRAGELFF.

This clonotype was found many times. The chain uses TRBV20-1 and TRBJ2-7; D is perhaps TRBD1 (6 bases). Germline-derived CDR1 and CDR2 are DFQATT and SNEGSKA (reference sequence). The CDR3 has 13 amino acids. Deletions cut 1 base from V and 0 bases from J, with 7 bases between. The DNA of the CDR3 is TGCAGTGCTAGAGGGACAGCCTCCTACGAGCAGTACTTC. Protein sequence: CSARGTASYEQYF.

This clonotype was recorded many times. The V gene is TRBV5-1, the J gene TRBJ2-7; D unclear. CDR1 SGHRS and CDR2 YFSETQ come from the germline V gene. CDR3 length equals 14 residues. The V end was cut by 0 bases, the J end by 2 bases, with 9 bases between. CDR3 protein: CASSLVGQTYEQYF. For the CDR3, the DNA is TGCGCCAGCAGCTTGGTAGGGCAGACCTACGAGCAGTACTTC.

Within the sample, this clonotype is medium-sized (0.01 to 0.1%). The J gene is TRBJ1-1, the V gene TRBV10-3; D call uncertain. CDR3 length: 17 amino acids. Per the germline V gene, CDR1 is ENHRY and CDR2 is SYGVKD. Trimming stripped 0 bases from V and 0 bases from J, with 14 bases between. The CDR3 DNA is TGTGCCATCAGTGAGTCGGTATCAGGCTCTTTGAACACTGAAGCTTTCTTT. Protein product: CAISESVSGSLNTEAFF.

This clonotype has a count of ten or more. The chain recombines TRBV7-8 with TRBJ2-7; 9 nucleotides match TRBD1. Germline lookup yields CDR1 SGHVS and CDR2 FQNEAQ. The trim removed 5 bases at V and 5 bases at J, leaving 7 bases unmatched. The CDR3 totals 14 residues. CDR3 protein: CASSPTGGPNEQYF. CDR3 coding DNA: TGTGCCAGCAGCCCTACAGGGGGCCCAAACGAGCAGTACTTC. The whole variable domain, remainder taken from reference TRBV7-8 and TRBJ2-7, is GAGVSQSPRYKVAKRGQDVALRCDPISGHVSLFWYQQALGQGPEFLTYFQNEAQLDKSGLPSDRFFAERPEGSVSTLKIQRTQQEDSAVYLCASSPTGGPNEQYFGPGTRLTVT.

This clonotype occurred many times. The chain carries TRBV6-6 and TRBJ2-2; no clear D. The germline CDR1 and CDR2 sequences are MNHNY and SVGAGI (reference sequence). With 7 bases removed from V and 0 bases from J, the gap between germline ends came to 9 bases. The CDR3 consists of 14 residues. In DNA form, the CDR3 reads TGTGCCAGCACCTCATCCCCGAACACCGGGGAGCTGTTTTTT. It is translated as CASTSSPNTGELFF.

This clonotype has ten or more counts. The CDR3 loop reads CASSLYPTGLSPNTGELFF. The CDR3 DNA reads as TGCGCCAGCAGCTTGTATCCAACAGGGCTTAGCCCGAACACCGGGGAGCTGTTTTTT. This chain joins TRBV5-1 and TRBJ2-2, with a tentative D call TRBD1 (6 bases). The V end lost 1 base, the J end lost 0 bases, and 19 bases lay between the germline ends. This CDR3 is 19 amino acids long. CDR1 and CDR2 (germline): SGHRS, YFSETQ.